The 32 T cell receptor beta chains below come from one sample, sequenced in a study of blood T cell repertoires in COVID-19 (dated by TCRdb to 2019 to 2021). Library prep was done by the immunoSEQ multiplex PCR assay. Here the immuneACCESS table is served through TCRdb, limited to in-frame sequences with V and J called. Missing clones are a known gap in these copies; in checked studies unresolved V genes cover under half, and the rest lacks a known reason. Within this sample are a few hundred thousand clones, with roughly nine tenths of them counted one time only. Clones ranked in the top ten supply about 1.9% of the sample. Sequenced input: peripheral blood. These receptor sequences come from a middle-aged man with active or convalescent COVID-19.

J is TRBJ2-3 and V is TRBV5-1; D possibly corresponds to TRBD2 (5 bases). The V gene lost 1 base and the J gene lost 0 bases, with 9 bases spanning the gap. The CDR3 consists of 15 residues. CDR1 and CDR2 from the germline V gene are SGHRS and YFSETQ. The CDR3 sequence: CASSLSGISTDTQYF. The CDR3 region has the DNA TGCGCCAGCAGCTTGTCGGGAATTAGCACAGATACGCAGTATTTT.

This sequence joins TRBV20-1 and TRBJ1-1; D uncertain. CDR1 and CDR2 (germline): DFQATT, SNEGSKA (reference sequence). Trimming pared 3 bases from V and 8 bases from J, leaving 16 bases between. This CDR3 spans 13 amino acids. The CDR3 DNA is TGCAGTGCTAGTGTCCCCCTATTAGTGGAAGCTTTCTTT. This codes for CSASVPLLVEAFF.

The gene calls are TRBV5-1 and TRBJ1-4; D not resolved. Germline assignment: CDR1 SGHRS and CDR2 YFSETQ. V shed 4 bases and J shed 8 bases, with 18 bases lying between them. This CDR3 region has 15 residues. The CDR3 here is CASSLGVEENEKLFF. CDR3 sequence (DNA): TGCGCCAGCAGCCTCGGGGTGGAGGAAAACGAAAAACTGTTTTTT.

The chain uses TRBV7-3 and TRBJ2-7; weak D call: TRBD1 (7 bases). Germline V lookup: CDR1 SGHTA, CDR2 FQGTGA. Trimming removed 5 bases at V and 0 bases at J, with 17 bases between. This CDR3 contains 16 residues. CDR3 sequence (DNA): TGTGCCAGCAGCCAGACCTCAGGGGGGCTCTCCTACGAGCAGTACTTC. Protein: CASSQTSGGLSYEQYF.

This sequence joins TRBV7-2 and TRBJ1-2; 8 positions match TRBD1. The V and J ends lost 1 base and 10 bases, in that order; junction bases with no gene match: 5. Germline V lookup: CDR1 SGHTA, CDR2 FQGNSA. The CDR3 sequence is 13 residues long. The CDR3 nucleotides read TGTGCCAGCAGCTTAGACAGGGGGAACCCCTACACCTTC. Protein: CASSLDRGNPYTF. Full variable domain (outside the CDR3, taken from reference TRBV7-2 and TRBJ1-2): GAGVSQSPSNKVTEKGKDVELRCDPISGHTALYWYRQSLGQGLEFLIYFQGNSAPDKSGLPSDRFSAERTGGSVSTLTIQRTQQEDSAVYLCASSLDRGNPYTFGSGTRLTVV.

This chain links TRBV27 with TRBJ2-5; D possibly corresponds to TRBD1 (6 bases). The CDR3 loop spans 15 amino acids. Germline V gives CDR1 MNHEY, CDR2 SMNVEV (reference sequence). V was trimmed by 6 bases and J by 3 bases, leaving 17 bases between them. The CDR3 DNA reads as TGTGCCAGCAGGAGGGGGACGGTGGCCGAAGAGACCCAGTACTTC. This translates into CASRRGTVAEETQYF.

The chain joins TRBV19 to TRBJ2-1; 11 bases align to TRBD1. Losses at the gene ends were 5 bases for V and 9 bases for J; bases not matched to a gene: 9. The length of the CDR3 is 15 residues. Germline loops: CDR1 LNHDA, CDR2 SQIVND (reference sequence). Here the CDR3 DNA reads TGTGCCAGTAGTGCAGCCGGGACAGGGGGTTTTGAGCAGTTCTTC. Its translation: CASSAAGTGGFEQFF.

The V gene is TRBV5-1, the J gene TRBJ2-2; 7 bases fit TRBD2. The germline CDR1 and CDR2 sequences are SGHRS and YFSETQ. V lost 2 bases and J lost 1; bases outside the gene matches: 5. The CDR3 has 16 amino acids. The CDR3, as DNA: TGCGCCAGCAGCTTACTCGGCGGGGGGAACACCGGGGAGCTGTTTTTT. Translated, it gives CASSLLGGGNTGELFF.

The V call is TRBV7-9, the J call TRBJ2-7; no firm D call. The CDR3 runs to 12 residues. Trimming shortened V by 4 bases and J by 12 bases, and 16 bases separated the two germline ends. The germline V gene has CDR1 SEHNR and CDR2 FQNEAQ (reference sequence). CDR3 in DNA: TGTGCCAGCAGCTCGGGTCCTGGGTCACGGTACTTC. It specifies CASSSGPGSRYF.

The chain employs TRBV4-2 and TRBJ2-3; 9 bases fit TRBD2. The germline V gene encodes CDR1 LGHNA and CDR2 YNFKEQ. The CDR3 has 18 residues. V shed 2 bases and J 3 bases; nucleotides not matched to a gene: 12. The DNA of the CDR3 is TGTGCCAGCAGCCAACCCGGGACCGGACTAGCGATGACAGATACGCAGTATTTT. This sequence encodes CASSQPGTGLAMTDTQYF.

J is TRBJ1-1 and V is TRBV12-5; 7 bases line up with TRBD1. The CDR3 is 12 residues long. V shed 6 bases and J 9 bases; nucleotides not matched to a gene: 7. The germline V gene has CDR1 LGHNT and CDR2 FRNRAP. CDR3 coding DNA: TGTGCTAGTGGCAATAGACAGGGACAAGCTTTCTTT. Its protein product is CASGNRQGQAFF.

This chain links TRBV18 with TRBJ2-7, with 10 positions matching TRBD1. The ends lost 3 bases at V and 2 bases at J; junction bases unmatched: 1. The CDR3 is made up of 14 amino acids. The germline gives CDR1 KGHSH, CDR2 LQKENI. This chain's CDR3 is CASSPGQGAYEQYF. The CDR3 DNA follows: TGTGCCAGCTCACCCGGACAGGGGGCCTACGAGCAGTACTTC.

This clone was recorded once. This chain uses TRBV6-2 or TRBV6-3 with TRBJ2-7; D possibly corresponds to TRBD1 (5 bases). Germline-derived CDR1 and CDR2 are MNHEY and SVGEGT. The CDR3 covers 14 residues. Trimming left V 3 bases short and J 0 bases short, with 9 bases between. DNA of the CDR3: TGTGCCAGCAGTTATTACAGGTTCTCCTACGAGCAGTACTTC. The encoded protein is CASSYYRFSYEQYF.

The chain couples TRBV3-1 (or the pseudogene TRBV3-2) to TRBJ2-5; 10 bases are shared with TRBD1. The V and J ends lost 6 bases and 3 bases, in that order; junction bases with no gene match: 4. In germline, CDR1 is LGHDT, CDR2 YNNKEL (reference sequence). The CDR3 is 14 amino acids. In DNA form, the CDR3 reads TGTGCCAGCAGACAGACAGGGGGCGAAGAGACCCAGTACTTC. Amino acids: CASRQTGGEETQYF.

The rearrangement links TRBV15 to TRBJ1-1; maybe TRBD1 (5 bases). The CDR3 runs to 14 residues. Per the germline V gene, CDR1 is LNHNV and CDR2 is YYDKDF (reference sequence). With 4 bases removed from V and 9 bases from J, the gap between germline ends came to 18 bases. DNA of the CDR3: TGTGCCACCAGCACTGGGTCCAGGGTGAGGCAAGCTTTCTTT. This codes for CATSTGSRVRQAFF.

This chain uses TRBV28 with TRBJ1-2; tentatively, D is TRBD1 (6 bases). Per germline, CDR1 MDHEN and CDR2 SYDVKM. V lost 2 bases to trimming and J lost 4 bases, with 11 bases between them. The CDR3 length is 14 residues. The CDR3 coding sequence is TGTGCCAGCAGTTTAGCGGGGGGCAGCTATGGCTACACCTTC. It specifies CASSLAGGSYGYTF.

This chain joins TRBV6-1 and TRBJ2-3, with 10 bases fitting TRBD2. This CDR3 has 14 amino acids. J lost 7 bases, V lost 4 bases, and 5 bases had no gene match. Looked up from germline, CDR1 is MNHNS and CDR2 is SASEGT. The CDR3, as DNA: TGTGCCAGCAGTGTAGCGGGGGGACTTAATACGCAGTATTTT. This encodes CASSVAGGLNTQYF.

This clone was detected only a few times. In the same sample, other DNA sequences code for this CDR3. The chain couples TRBV6-5 to TRBJ1-1; TRBD1 aligns across 9 bases. This CDR3 spans 15 amino acids. V shed 7 bases, J shed 0 bases, and the junction held 6 bases outside the gene matches. Looked up from germline, CDR1 is MNHEY and CDR2 is SVGAGI. This chain's CDR3 is CASTEGQGMNTEAFF. The CDR3, as DNA: TGTGCCAGCACCGAAGGACAGGGGATGAACACTGAAGCTTTCTTT.

The chain couples TRBV10-1 to TRBJ1-2; 10 bases are a match to TRBD1. V trimming: 3 bases; J trimming: 2 bases; junction bases outside the gene matches: 3. The CDR3 totals 15 residues. The germline V gene has CDR1 WNHNN and CDR2 SYGVQD (reference sequence). This CDR3 is CASSEGTGANYGYTF. CDR3 DNA sequence: TGCGCCAGCAGTGAAGGGACAGGGGCGAACTATGGCTACACCTTC.

This sequence joins TRBV9 and TRBJ2-5, with TRBD1 matching 12 bases. The ends lost 0 bases at V and 5 bases at J; junction bases unmatched: 5. Germline-derived CDR1 and CDR2 are SGDLS and YYNGEE. The CDR3 totals 16 residues. The CDR3 loop is CASSVVGTGGQETQYF. In nucleotides, the CDR3 is TGTGCCAGCAGCGTAGTGGGGACAGGGGGCCAGGAGACCCAGTACTTC. Full variable domain (remainder filled in from reference TRBV9 and TRBJ2-5): DSGVTQTPKHLITATGQRVTLRCSPRSGDLSVYWYQQSLDQGLQFLIQYYNGEERAKGNILERFSAQQFPDLHSELNLSSLELGDSALYFCASSVVGTGGQETQYFGPGTRLLVL.

The count of this clone is one. The J gene is TRBJ2-3, the V gene TRBV27; 11 bases are a match to TRBD2. There are 16 residues in the CDR3. Trimming removed 4 bases from V and 0 bases from J; junction bases left unmatched: 3. Germline CDR1 MNHEY, CDR2 SMNVEV (reference sequence). The CDR3: CASSSLAGVSTDTQYF. CDR3 sequence (DNA): TGTGCCAGCAGTTCACTAGCGGGAGTTAGCACAGATACGCAGTATTTT.

CDR3 loop: CASSTDRRSYEQYF. CDR3 nucleotides: TGCGCCAGCAGTACAGACAGACGCTCCTACGAGCAGTACTTC. V gene TRBV10-2 combines with J gene TRBJ2-7, with D maybe TRBD1 (5 bases). V lost 5 bases and J 0 bases, leaving 11 bases between the germline ends. CDR3 length equals 14 residues. Germline assignment: CDR1 WSHSY and CDR2 SAAADI.

This rearrangement joins TRBV12-2 to TRBJ2-5; TRBD1 was called by the table and not checked on the DNA. TRBV12-2 corresponds to a pseudogene. The CDR3 spans 16 residues. CDR3 in amino acids: CASRLQRKGQQETQYF. The CDR3 DNA reads TGTGCAAGTCGCTTACAGCGTAAAGGACAGCAAGAGACCCAGTACTTC.

This sequence joins TRBV19 and TRBJ2-7; a weak D match, TRBD2 (6 bases). Trimming stripped 5 bases from V and 0 bases from J, with 11 bases between. Germline CDR1 reads LNHDA; CDR2 reads SQIVND (reference sequence). The CDR3 totals 14 residues. In nucleotides, the CDR3 is TGTGCCAGTAGTGCAGGAGGGTACTCCTACGAGCAGTACTTC. The encoded protein is CASSAGGYSYEQYF.

This chain joins TRBV5-1 and TRBJ1-1; 7 nucleotides match TRBD1. The germline CDR1 and CDR2 sequences are SGHRS and YFSETQ. CDR3 length: 14 residues. Trimming removed 5 bases from V and 5 bases from J; junction bases left unmatched: 9. The CDR3 DNA follows: TGCGCCAGCAGACGGACAGGAGCGGAGACTGAAGCTTTCTTT. This gives the protein CASRRTGAETEAFF.

Points on this clone: The same CDR3 arises from other DNA sequences in this sample as well. In nucleotides, the CDR3 is TGTGCCAGTAGTATTGGCCGGGTGACAGATACGCAGTATTTT. Its translation is CASSIGRVTDTQYF. V and J are TRBV19 and TRBJ2-3; D uncertain. CDR3 length equals 14 residues. The germline CDR1 and CDR2 sequences are LNHDA and SQIVND (reference sequence). The V end lost 3 bases, the J end lost 3 bases, and 10 bases lay between the germline ends.

The CDR3 protein is CASSLEEGTGNTIYF. CDR3 coding DNA: TGTGCCAGCAGCTTAGAGGAGGGGACGGGAAACACCATATATTTT. This rearrangement joins TRBV7-8 to TRBJ1-3; TRBD1 is a possible D gene (5 bases). Germline values: CDR1 SGHVS, CDR2 FQNEAQ. CDR3 length: 15 residues. V was pared by 1 base and J by 4 bases, with 11 bases between.

The chain recombines TRBV7-8 with TRBJ1-2; D is ambiguous. Trimming removed 2 bases at V and 6 bases at J, with 13 bases between. Germline lookup yields CDR1 SGHVS and CDR2 FQNEAQ. The CDR3 runs 14 residues. This CDR3 reads CASSLYGSPNGYTF. CDR3 nucleotide sequence: TGTGCCAGCAGCTTATATGGGAGCCCGAATGGCTACACCTTC.

The genes are TRBV5-5 and TRBJ1-2; no definite D call. CDR3 length: 15 residues. Per the germline V gene, CDR1 is SGHKS and CDR2 is YYEKEE (reference sequence). V shed 0 bases and J shed 0 bases, with 9 bases lying between them. The CDR3: CASSLVQMPNYGYTF. CDR3 in DNA: TGTGCCAGCAGCTTGGTACAGATGCCTAACTATGGCTACACCTTC.

The V call is TRBV2, the J call TRBJ1-2; D is unclear. From germline, CDR1 is SNHLY and CDR2 FYNNEI. The CDR3 sequence is 11 residues long. Trimming removed 7 bases at V and 8 bases at J, with 11 bases between. The CDR3 nucleotides read TGTGCCAGCACCCCCCCAGAAGGCTACACCTTC. Its translation: CASTPPEGYTF. Variable domain in full (rest from reference TRBV2 and TRBJ1-2): EPEVTQTPSHQVTQMGQEVILRCVPISNHLYFYWYRQILGQKVEFLVSFYNNEISEKSEIFDDQFSVERPDGSNFTLKIRSTKLEDSAMYFCASTPPEGYTFGSGTRLTVV.

This clone turned up a few times. The J gene is TRBJ1-2, the V gene TRBV5-4; 10 nucleotides match TRBD1. This CDR3 region has 14 residues. With V trimmed by 4 bases and J by 6 bases, 6 bases remained unmatched. Germline lookup yields CDR1 SGHNT and CDR2 YYREEE (reference sequence). The DNA for the CDR3 is TGTGCCAGCAGCACGGACAGGGGGATGGATGGCTACACCTTC. Protein: CASSTDRGMDGYTF.

The chain joins TRBV6-5 to TRBJ1-5; tentatively, D is TRBD1 (5 bases). V gave up 5 bases and J gave up 3 bases, with 8 bases separating them. From germline, CDR1 is MNHEY and CDR2 SVGAGI. The CDR3 contains 13 residues. Written as DNA, the CDR3 is TGTGCCAGCAGTAGGGGCACCAATCAGCCCCAGCATTTT. Amino acid sequence: CASSRGTNQPQHF.